The text below deals with one TCR beta chain. Its antigen remains unidentified. With 60 Vbeta and 13 Jbeta primers, the PCR was carried out. TCRdb's table, derived via immunoSEQ multiplex PCR, lists solely in-frame clones and lacks some. The repertoire holds more than 80,000 clones, with 78% as singletons. This entry belongs to a study of cytomegalovirus exposure and HLA in healthy donors. General study results and limits: Cytomegalovirus status was reportedly diagnosed by the classifier with high sensitivity and specificity.

Trimming at V came to 5 bases and at J to 9 bases, leaving 9 bases not matched to a gene. The CDR3 has 15 amino acids. Germline CDR1 SGHNT, CDR2 YENEEA. The origin of this receptor is a man between 18 and 29 years old in good health and CMV-seropositive. The sequencing input was PBMCs. The rearrangement links TRBV11-3 to TRBJ2-1, with TRBD1 matching 11 bases. CDR3 DNA: TGTGCCAGCAGCCCTAGGACAGGGGGCGAGTCTGAGCAGTTCTTC. Translated, it gives CASSPRTGGESEQFF.